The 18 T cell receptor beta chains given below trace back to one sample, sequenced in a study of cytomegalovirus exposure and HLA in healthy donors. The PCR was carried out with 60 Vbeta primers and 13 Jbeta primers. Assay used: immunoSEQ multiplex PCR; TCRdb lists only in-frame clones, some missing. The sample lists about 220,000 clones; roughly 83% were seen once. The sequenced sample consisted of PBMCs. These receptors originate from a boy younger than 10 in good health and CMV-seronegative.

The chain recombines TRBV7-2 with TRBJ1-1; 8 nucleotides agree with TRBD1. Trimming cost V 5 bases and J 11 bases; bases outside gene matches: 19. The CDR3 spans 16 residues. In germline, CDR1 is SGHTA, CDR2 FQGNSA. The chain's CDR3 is CASSPRGGQGAMKAFF. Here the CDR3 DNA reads TGTGCCAGCAGCCCCCGTGGGGGGCAGGGGGCAATGAAGGCTTTCTTT.

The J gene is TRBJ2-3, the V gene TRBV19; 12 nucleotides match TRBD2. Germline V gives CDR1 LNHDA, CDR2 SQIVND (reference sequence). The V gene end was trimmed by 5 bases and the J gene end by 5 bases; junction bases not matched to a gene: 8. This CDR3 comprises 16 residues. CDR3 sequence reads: CASSSRLAGALDTQYF. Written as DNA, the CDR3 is TGTGCCAGTAGTTCTCGACTAGCGGGAGCCCTAGATACGCAGTATTTT.

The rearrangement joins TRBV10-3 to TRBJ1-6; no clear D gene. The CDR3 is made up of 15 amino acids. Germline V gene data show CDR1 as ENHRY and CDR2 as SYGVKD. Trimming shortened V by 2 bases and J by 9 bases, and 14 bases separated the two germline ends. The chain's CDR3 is CAISEIGREVSPLHF. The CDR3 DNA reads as TGTGCCATCAGTGAGATTGGTAGGGAGGTTTCACCCCTCCACTTT.

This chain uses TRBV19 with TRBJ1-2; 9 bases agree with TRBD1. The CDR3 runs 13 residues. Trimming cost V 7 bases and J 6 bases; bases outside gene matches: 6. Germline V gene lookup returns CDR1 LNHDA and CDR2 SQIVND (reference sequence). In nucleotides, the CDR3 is TGTGCCAGTAATAGGGGGACAGGGAATGGCTACACCTTC. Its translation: CASNRGTGNGYTF. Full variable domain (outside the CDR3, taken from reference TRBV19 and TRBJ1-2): DGGITQSPKYLFRKEGQNVTLSCEQNLNHDAMYWYRQDPGQGLRLIYYSQIVNDFQKGDIAEGYSVSREKKESFPLTVTSAQKNPTAFYLCASNRGTGNGYTFGSGTRLTVV.

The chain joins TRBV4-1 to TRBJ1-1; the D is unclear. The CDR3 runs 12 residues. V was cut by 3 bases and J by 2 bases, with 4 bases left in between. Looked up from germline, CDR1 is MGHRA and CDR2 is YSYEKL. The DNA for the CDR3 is TGCGCCAGCAGCCACGGTAACACTGAAGCTTTCTTT. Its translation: CASSHGNTEAFF.

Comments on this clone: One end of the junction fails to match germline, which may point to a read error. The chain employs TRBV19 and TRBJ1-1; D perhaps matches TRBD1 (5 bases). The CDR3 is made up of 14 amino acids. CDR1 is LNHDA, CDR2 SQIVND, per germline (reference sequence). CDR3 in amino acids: CASRIDSGGTEAFF. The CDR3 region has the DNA TGTGCCAGTAGAATAGACAGCGGCGGCACTGAAGCTTTCTTT.

For the CDR3, the DNA is TGCGCCAGCAGCCAAGATTTAGGACAGGGAATTTCACCCCTCCACTTT. Its translation: CASSQDLGQGISPLHF. This rearrangement joins TRBV4-1 to TRBJ1-6, with 8 bases lining up with TRBD1. Germline trimming cut 0 bases from V and 9 bases from J; bases unmatched to any gene: 7. CDR1 MGHRA and CDR2 YSYEKL come from the germline V gene. The CDR3 runs 16 residues.

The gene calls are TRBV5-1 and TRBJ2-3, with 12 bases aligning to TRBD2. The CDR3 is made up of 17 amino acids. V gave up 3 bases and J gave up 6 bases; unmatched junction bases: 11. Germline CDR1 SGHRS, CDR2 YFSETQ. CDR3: CASSYPGLAGPRDTQYF. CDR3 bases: TGCGCCAGCAGCTACCCGGGACTAGCGGGTCCGAGGGATACGCAGTATTTT. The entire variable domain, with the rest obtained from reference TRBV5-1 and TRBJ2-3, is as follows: KAGVTQTPRYLIKTRGQQVTLSCSPISGHRSVSWYQQTPGQGLQFLFEYFSETQRNKGNFPGRFSGRQFSNSRSEMNVSTLELGDSALYLCASSYPGLAGPRDTQYFGPGTRLTVL.

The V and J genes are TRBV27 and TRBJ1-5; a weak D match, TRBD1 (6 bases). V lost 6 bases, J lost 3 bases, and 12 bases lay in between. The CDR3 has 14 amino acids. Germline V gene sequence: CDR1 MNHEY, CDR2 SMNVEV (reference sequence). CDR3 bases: TGTGCCAGCAGCTTAACAGGGTACAATCAGCCCCAGCATTTT. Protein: CASSLTGYNQPQHF.

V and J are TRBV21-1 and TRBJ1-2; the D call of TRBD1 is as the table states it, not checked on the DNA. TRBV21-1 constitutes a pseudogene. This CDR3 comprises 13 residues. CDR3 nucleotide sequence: TGTGCCAGCAGTATGGACAGGGTCGATGGCTACACCTTC. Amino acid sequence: CASSMDRVDGYTF.

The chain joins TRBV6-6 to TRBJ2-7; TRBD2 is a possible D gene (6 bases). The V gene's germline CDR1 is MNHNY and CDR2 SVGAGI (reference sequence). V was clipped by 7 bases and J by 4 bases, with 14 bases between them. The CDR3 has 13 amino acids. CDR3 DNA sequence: TGTGCCAGCACTAAAGACGGGGGTTACGAGCAGTACTTC. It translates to CASTKDGGYEQYF.

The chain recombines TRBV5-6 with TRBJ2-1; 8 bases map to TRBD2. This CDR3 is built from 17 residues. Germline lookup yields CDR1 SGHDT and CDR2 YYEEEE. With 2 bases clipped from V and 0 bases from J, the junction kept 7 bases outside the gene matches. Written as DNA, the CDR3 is TGTGCCAGCAGCTTCGGAGGCGGGGGGAGCTCCTACAATGAGCAGTTCTTC. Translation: CASSFGGGGSSYNEQFF.

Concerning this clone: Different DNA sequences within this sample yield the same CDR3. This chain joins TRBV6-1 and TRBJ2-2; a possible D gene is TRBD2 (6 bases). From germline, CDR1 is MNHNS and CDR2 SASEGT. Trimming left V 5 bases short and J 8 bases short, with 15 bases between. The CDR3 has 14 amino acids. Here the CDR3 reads CASSSFGGTGELFF. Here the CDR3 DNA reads TGTGCCAGCAGTTCGTTTGGGGGGACTGGGGAGCTGTTTTTT.

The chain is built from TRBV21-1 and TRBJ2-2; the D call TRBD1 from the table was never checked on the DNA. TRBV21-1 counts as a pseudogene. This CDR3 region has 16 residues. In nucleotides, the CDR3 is TGTGCCAGCAGCACTCGACAGGGGTACTACACCGGGGAGCTGTTTTTT. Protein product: CASSTRQGYYTGELFF.

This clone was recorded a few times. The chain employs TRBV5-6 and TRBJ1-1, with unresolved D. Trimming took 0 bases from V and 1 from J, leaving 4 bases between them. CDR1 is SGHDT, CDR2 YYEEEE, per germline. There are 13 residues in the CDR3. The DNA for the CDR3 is TGTGCCAGCAGCTTGGCACAGAACACTGAAGCTTTCTTT. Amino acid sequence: CASSLAQNTEAFF.

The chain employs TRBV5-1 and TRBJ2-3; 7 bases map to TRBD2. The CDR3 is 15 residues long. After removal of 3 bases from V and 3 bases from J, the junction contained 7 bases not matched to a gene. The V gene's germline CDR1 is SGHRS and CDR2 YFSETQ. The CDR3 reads CASSSATSRTDTQYF. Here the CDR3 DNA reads TGCGCCAGCAGCTCTGCGACTAGCCGGACAGATACGCAGTATTTT.

The CDR3 DNA sequence: TGTGCCACCAGCAGAGATGGGGGAGTTGGCGGGAGGCTTTACGAGCAGTACTTC. Protein product: CATSRDGGVGGRLYEQYF. The rearrangement joins TRBV15 to TRBJ2-7; 8 bases align to TRBD2. The germline V gene encodes CDR1 LNHNV and CDR2 YYDKDF (reference sequence). This CDR3 has 18 amino acids. Trimming cost V 0 bases and J 4 bases; bases outside gene matches: 14. The full variable domain, completed using reference TRBV15 and TRBJ2-7, is DAMVIQNPRYQVTQFGKPVTLSCSQTLNHNVMYWYQQKSSQAPKLLFHYYDKDFNNEADTPDNFQSRRPNTSFCFLDIRSPGLGDTAMYLCATSRDGGVGGRLYEQYFGPGTRLTVT.

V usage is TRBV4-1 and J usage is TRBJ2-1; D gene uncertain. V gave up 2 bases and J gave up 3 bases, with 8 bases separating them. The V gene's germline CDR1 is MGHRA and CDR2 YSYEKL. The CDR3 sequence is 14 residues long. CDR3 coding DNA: TGCGCCAGCAGCCAACGATCAGACTACAATGAGCAGTTCTTC. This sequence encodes CASSQRSDYNEQFF.